This T cell receptor beta chain was captured in a study of radiation and T cells in renal cell carcinoma (dated by TCRdb to the early 2020s). Study-wide context: In total, about 51 samples underwent TCR beta sequencing: approximately 26 tumors plus 27 peripheral blood samples. Across all 50 or so samples, under 5,000,000 unique CDR3 nucleotide sequences, encoding 2.5 million to 3 million unique CDR3 amino acid sequences, were identified.

The label giving this sample's time point can be read as: tumor resected at nephrectomy. The label giving this sample's treatment or condition can be read as: 15 Gy SBRT to primary tumor, nephrectomy 4 weeks later. Samples were obtained from a clinical trial, in which 15 Gy stereotactic body radiation therapy was delivered to primary renal cell carcinomas and nephrectomy was performed 4 weeks later. Every patient's renal cell carcinoma showed clear cell pathology. Tumors were mechanically dissociated, digested with collagenase/hyaluronidase at 37 °C, processed in gentleMACS C tubes, and stored in liquid nitrogen. Genomic DNA for TCR sequencing was prepared using the QIAamp DNA Blood Mini Kit (Qiagen). The analyses included only samples that passed all quality control checks. Details on this clone: Its antigen is unknown. No clone much larger than this one lies a single base away; base qualities are absent.

Points the paper makes about the study in general: Because pretreatment tumor biopsies were not available, the baseline intratumoral presence of clonotypes could not be determined. Top tumor clonotypes rose in blood from baseline to 2 weeks post-radiation, then contracted by 4 weeks, suggesting transient expansion of tumor-resident clones. Irradiated tumors showed higher TCR clonality than controls, with the top 100 clonotypes averaging approximately 54% of the repertoire versus roughly 45% in nephrectomy-only tumors. Compared with control tumors, irradiated tumors had a greater number of dominant CDR3 motifs, and these motifs made up a bigger portion of the repertoire. Effects of radiation dose or scheduling on the TCR repertoire could not be addressed with the single-armed trial design. Because only small tumor regions of approximately 1 g were available, intratumoral heterogeneity was not captured.

TCR beta libraries were generated from genomic DNA with the immunoSEQ kit, following the manufacturer's recommendations. To prepare libraries, a first multiplex PCR with proprietary primers was run, followed by a second PCR that added unique barcodes, and a bead cleanup was done after each round. Each sample batch included a kit-provided positive control reaction and a negative control reaction. The final libraries underwent checking on an Agilent 4200 TapeStation D1000 ScreenTape, volumetric pooling, and quantification by qPCR. An Illumina NextSeq500 fitted with a MidOutput 150-cycle cartridge performed the sequencing, running 156 Read1 cycles and 15 Index1 cycles with the kit's custom primers. The pooled library was loaded at approximately 0.92 pM, and around 20% PhiX control was spiked in. Processing in the source paper ran as follows. Vendor-processed data were analyzed in R, with a clonotype defined as all T cells sharing the same CDR3 nucleotide sequence. In the clone abundance analyses, frequencies were normalized to the 10,000 most abundant clones in each sample. Public T cell clones, averaging fewer than five per sample, were removed before analysis. Dominant motif analysis used ImmunoMap with the PAM10 matrix, gap penalty 30 and homology threshold 0.3; motifs with cumulative frequency at least 0.01 counted as dominant. An abundance difference of at least 32-fold between compartments was the criterion for calling clonotypes tumor-enriched or baseline blood-enriched. Similarity between tumor and blood repertoires was quantified using the Baroni-Urbani and Buser coefficient, and groups were compared with two-tailed Wilcoxon tests in R. In TCRdb, the immuneACCESS table is reduced to in-frame sequences with V and J assigned. These tables do not hold every clone; where another copy was compared, an unresolved V gene accounts for under half, and the others remain unexplained. V, J and clone size are taken as reported in that table, and D and trimming were inferred from the DNA itself. Within this sample are about 16,000 clones, with approximately 49% of them counted one time only. Around 40% of the sample belongs to the ten largest clones.

The CDR3 spans 13 residues, from the cysteine through the phenylalanine. Just the 39-base CDR3 DNA is kept, in frame starting at base 1. V was cut back by 6 bases and J by 8 bases, leaving a gap of 16 bases between them. The germline V gene encodes CDR1 MNHEY and CDR2 SVGAGI. This chain is built from TRBV6-5 and TRBJ1-1; TRBD1 might be the D gene, on 5 matching bases. The TCR originated in a woman in her sixties with renal cell carcinoma. This sample comprised tumor tissue, obtained from a patient whose treatment included radiotherapy and nephrectomy. The nucleotides are TGTGCCAGCAGCAAACAGGAGACCACGGAAGCTTTCTTT. Protein translation: CASSKQETTEAFF.